This T cell receptor (beta chain) was identified in a study of T cells in Graves' hyperthyroidism and ophthalmopathy. Amplified regions were TCR beta CDR3 sequences from RNA transcripts. When the TCR CDR3 underwent first-round RT-PCR, the HTBI primer set was used. TCRdb reanalysed the multiplex PCR reads using MiXCR and keeps one entry per CDR3 protein. Of about 400,000 distinct CDR3 sequences in the sample, roughly 25% were seen once. Trimming shortened V by 4 bases and J by 2 bases, and 11 bases separated the two germline ends. Germline V gene data show CDR1 as SGDLS and CDR2 as YYNGEE. The CDR3 loop spans 14 amino acids. PBMCs came from more than 9.5 ml fresh peripheral blood.

This receptor was identified in a man in his forties or fifties with Graves' hyperthyroidism. The genes are TRBV9 and TRBJ2-3; no reliable D call. Material for sequencing was blood. Here the CDR3 reads CASSTQVNTDTQYF. The CDR3 region has the DNA TGTGCCAGCAGCACCCAGGTTAACACAGATACGCAGTATTTT.